The text below deals with one T cell receptor beta chain. Which antigen it targets is not known. Base qualities are not recorded, but no much larger clone differs from it by a single base. The sample comes from a study of T cell changes during pregnancy in multiple sclerosis (dated by TCRdb to about 2019). About the full investigation: The study examined how the T cell repertoire changed over the course of pregnancy in women with multiple sclerosis.

V and J are trimmed by 4 bases and 5 bases, and the gene matches miss 13 bases of the junction. The CDR3 numbers 18 residues from cysteine through phenylalanine. Just CDR3 DNA is preserved here, 54 bases in frame from base 1. Sequences SGHNT (CDR1) and YYREEE (CDR2) are obtained from the germline V gene (reference sequence). To prepare the library, the immunoSEQ multiplex PCR assay was applied. Held by TCRdb, this immuneACCESS table contains in-frame sequences only and omits some clones. Under half of the omission traces to an unresolved V gene where checked; the cause of the rest is unknown. This sample holds 75,000 to 95,000 clones; roughly 90% were observed only once. The leading ten clones occupy 1.5% to 1.9% of the sample.

The clonotype originates from a female donor with multiple sclerosis, enrolled in a pregnancy study. The sample in question was peripheral blood, obtained in the first trimester of pregnancy. The chain is assembled from TRBV5-4 and TRBJ2-4; TRBD1 fits 12 bases in the junction. In nucleotide form, the sequence is TGTGCCAGCAGCCGGGCAACTTTGGGACAGGGGGCACAAAACATTCAGTACTTC. This translates into CASSRATLGQGAQNIQYF.